This T cell receptor (beta chain) was sequenced for a study of OX40 agonist ivuxolimab in advanced cancers. About the study: Hepatocellular carcinoma, melanoma, renal cell or head and neck cancer was diagnosed in the dose-escalation patients. The study, taken as a whole, reports: Clones of CD4+ and CD8+ blood T cells grew by week 6 at doses of 0.1 to 3.0 mg/kg.

Trimming at V came to 4 bases and at J to 6 bases, leaving 8 bases not matched to a gene. Germline V gene data show CDR1 as SGHDT and CDR2 as YYEEEE. The CDR3 sequence is 14 residues long. Comments on this clone: Its antigen is unidentified.

Data came from immunoSEQ multiplex PCR; TCRdb stores just in-frame clones and leaves some out. The data hold almost 70,000 clones, with 90% observed a single time. This sequence was found in an adult with an advanced solid tumor such as melanoma, head and neck, liver or kidney cancer. The chain couples TRBV5-6 to TRBJ2-3; TRBD1 agrees at 7 bases. Sequenced material: CD4+ or CD8+ T cells sorted from blood, taken in a trial of the OX40 agonist ivuxolimab. The CDR3 DNA reads TGTGCCAGCAGCCTCCGACAGGGAAGCGATACGCAGTATTTT. Protein sequence: CASSLRQGSDTQYF.